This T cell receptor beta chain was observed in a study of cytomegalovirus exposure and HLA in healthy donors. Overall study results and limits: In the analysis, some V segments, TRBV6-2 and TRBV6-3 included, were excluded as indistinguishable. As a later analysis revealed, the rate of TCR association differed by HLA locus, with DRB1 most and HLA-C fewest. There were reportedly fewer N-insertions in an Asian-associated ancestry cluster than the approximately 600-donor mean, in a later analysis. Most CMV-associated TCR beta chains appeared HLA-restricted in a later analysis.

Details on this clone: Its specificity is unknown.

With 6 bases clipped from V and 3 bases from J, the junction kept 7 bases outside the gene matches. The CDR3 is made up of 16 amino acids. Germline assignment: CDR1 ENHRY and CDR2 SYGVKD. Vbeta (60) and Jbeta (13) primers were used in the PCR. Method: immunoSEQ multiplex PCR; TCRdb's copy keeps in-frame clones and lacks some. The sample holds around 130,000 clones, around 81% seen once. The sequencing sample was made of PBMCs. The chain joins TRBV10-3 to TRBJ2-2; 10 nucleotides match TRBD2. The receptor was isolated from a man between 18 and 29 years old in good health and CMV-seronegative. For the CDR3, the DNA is TGTGCCATCAGCCGTAGCGGGGGGTATGACACCGGGGAGCTGTTTTTT. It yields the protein CAISRSGGYDTGELFF.